These 17 T cell receptor beta chains originate from one sample sequenced in a study of long-term antiretroviral therapy in people with HIV. Run at survey level, the immunoSEQ assay was version v3.0. Libraries were prepared by immunoSEQ multiplex PCR; TCRdb keeps only in-frame clonotypes and omits some of them. This table has 23,000 or so clones, 65% to 85% appearing once. The sequences come from unsorted PBMCs, collected 4.1 to 4.5 years after starting antiretroviral therapy. The receptors stem from a man aged 30 to 45 with HIV.

The genes are TRBV27 and TRBJ1-5, with D possibly being TRBD1 (5 bases). Germline V gene lookup returns CDR1 MNHEY and CDR2 SMNVEV (reference sequence). The ends were cut back, 7 bases at V and 1 base at J, with 11 bases in the middle. CDR3 length: 14 amino acids. The CDR3 region is CASTPGGSNQPQHF. Here the CDR3 DNA reads TGTGCCAGCACACCCGGGGGGAGCAATCAGCCCCAGCATTTT.

The V and J genes are TRBV4-2 and TRBJ1-1; D remains unclear. The V end lost 0 bases, the J end lost 0 bases, and 17 bases lay between the germline ends. Germline CDR1 is LGHNA and CDR2 is YNFKEQ. The CDR3 is 18 amino acids. This CDR3 is CASSQDGGLKRMNTEAFF. In DNA form, the CDR3 reads TGTGCCAGCAGCCAAGATGGAGGCTTAAAACGGATGAACACTGAAGCTTTCTTT.

This chain uses TRBV29-1 with TRBJ2-3; D is uncertain. The CDR3 is made up of 13 amino acids. V lost 1 base and J lost 5, with 10 bases in between. Germline CDR1 reads SQVTM; CDR2 reads ANQGSEA. The CDR3 DNA sequence: TGCAGCGTTGAAGGCCGGCCCCGAGATACGCAGTATTTT. This gives the protein CSVEGRPRDTQYF.

This clone qualifies as medium-sized. The chain employs TRBV4-3 and TRBJ1-2; a weak D match, TRBD1 (5 bases). Germline CDR1 reads LGHNA; CDR2 reads YSLEER. This CDR3 spans 16 amino acids. Deletions cut 0 bases from V and 5 bases from J, with 16 bases between. This CDR3 reads CASSQEPLRGGYGYTF. The CDR3, as DNA: TGCGCCAGCAGCCAAGAACCCCTCCGGGGCGGTTATGGCTACACCTTC.

The V call is TRBV27, the J call TRBJ2-7, with a tentative D call TRBD2 (6 bases). Germline CDR1 reads MNHEY; CDR2 reads SMNVEV (reference sequence). V was cut by 3 bases and J by 2 bases, with 11 bases left in between. The CDR3 length is 14 residues. The CDR3 loop reads CASSFGGVAYEQYF. CDR3 nucleotides: TGTGCCAGCAGTTTCGGAGGGGTTGCCTACGAGCAGTACTTC.

The rearrangement uses TRBV7-9 and TRBJ2-5, with D possibly being TRBD1 (5 bases). Trimming removed 2 bases from V and 2 bases from J, with 15 bases in between. Germline lookup yields CDR1 SEHNR and CDR2 FQNEAQ (reference sequence). This CDR3 has 16 amino acids. The CDR3 nucleotides read TGTGCCAGCAGCTTAACGGGCACAGGCCTTCAAGAGACCCAGTACTTC. Translated, it gives CASSLTGTGLQETQYF. Complete variable domain (other parts from reference TRBV7-9 and TRBJ2-5): DTGVSQNPRHKITKRGQNVTFRCDPISEHNRLYWYRQTLGQGPEFLTYFQNEAQLEKSRLLSDRFSAERPKGSFSTLEIQRTEQGDSAMYLCASSLTGTGLQETQYFGPGTRLLVL.

The chain carries TRBV6-1 and TRBJ2-7; 9 bases match TRBD1. The junction had 1 base not matched to a gene; V was cut back by 6 bases and J by 1 base. Per germline, CDR1 MNHNS and CDR2 SASEGT. The CDR3 has 13 amino acids. The DNA for the CDR3 is TGTGCCAGCAGGGACAGGGGATCCTACGAGCAGTACTTC. This sequence encodes CASRDRGSYEQYF.

The CDR3 DNA sequence: TGTGCCAGCAGCCCCGCGGGGGCGTTCCCTAACTATGGCTACACCTTC. Encoded protein: CASSPAGAFPNYGYTF. The chain has TRBV5-6 and TRBJ1-2, with D tentatively TRBD1 (6 bases). Germline-derived CDR1 and CDR2 are SGHDT and YYEEEE. The V end was cut by 4 bases, the J end by 0 bases, with 16 bases between. This CDR3 comprises 16 residues. The full variable domain, in which reference TRBV5-6 and TRBJ1-2 provide the parts outside the CDR3, is DAGVTQSPTHLIKTRGQQVTLRCSPKSGHDTVSWYQQALGQGPQFIFQYYEEEERQRGNFPDRFSGHQFPNYSSELNVNALLLGDSALYLCASSPAGAFPNYGYTFGSGTRLTVV.

The chain couples TRBV7-3 to TRBJ2-2; no clear D gene. CDR1 is SGHTA, CDR2 FQGTGA, per germline. The CDR3 runs to 15 residues. V was pared by 0 bases and J by 1 base, with 6 bases between. CDR3 DNA: TGTGCCAGCAGCTTAACAGTCGGGAACACCGGGGAGCTGTTTTTT. It specifies CASSLTVGNTGELFF.

This clone was seen more than once but under ten times. The chain links TRBV4-3 to TRBJ1-5; 8 nucleotides line up with TRBD1. Germline-derived CDR1 and CDR2 are LGHNA and YSLEER. The CDR3 extends over 15 amino acids. The junction had 3 bases not matched to a gene; V was cut back by 1 base and J by 4 bases. CDR3 sequence (DNA): TGCGCCAGCAGCCAAGTACAGGGGGGTAATCAGCCCCAGCATTTT. Its protein product is CASSQVQGGNQPQHF.

Here the CDR3 DNA reads TGTGCCAGCAAAGACAGGGGGATTTTCAGAAACACCATATATTTT. As protein: CASKDRGIFRNTIYF. V gene TRBV2 combines with J gene TRBJ1-3; the match to TRBD1 covers 9 bases. The V gene's germline CDR1 is SNHLY and CDR2 FYNNEI. J gave up 5 bases and V 7 bases, and 9 bases lay outside the gene matches. The CDR3 extends over 15 amino acids.

The V and J genes are TRBV6-8 and TRBJ2-7; 7 nucleotides match TRBD1. The CDR3 is 16 residues long. Germline-derived CDR1 and CDR2 are MNHGY and SAAAGT. V was pared by 4 bases and J by 0 bases, with 9 bases of the junction left unmatched. This chain's CDR3 is CASSWVGQVSSYEQYF. CDR3 nucleotides: TGTGCCAGCAGTTGGGTCGGACAGGTCAGCTCCTACGAGCAGTACTTC.

The V call is TRBV7-2, the J call TRBJ2-5; D unclear. The CDR3 runs to 12 residues. V lost 1 base, J lost 7 bases, and 7 bases lay in between. Germline CDR1 and CDR2: SGHTA and FQGNSA. The CDR3 nucleotides are TGTGCCAGCAGCTTAGTAGACGCGACCCAGTACTTC. This sequence encodes CASSLVDATQYF.

The chain joins TRBV18 to TRBJ1-1; TRBD1 agrees at 10 bases. J gave up 5 bases and V 6 bases, and 6 bases lay outside the gene matches. Germline assignment: CDR1 KGHSH and CDR2 LQKENI. The CDR3 is made up of 14 amino acids. The CDR3 nucleotides read TGTGCCAGCTCGGAGGGACAGGGGAAGACTGAAGCTTTCTTT. This codes for CASSEGQGKTEAFF.

The V gene is TRBV5-1, the J gene TRBJ2-6; D remains ambiguous. Between the trimmed V and J ends, which lost 0 bases and 3 bases, there was a span of 4 bases. This CDR3 region has 14 residues. Germline values: CDR1 SGHRS, CDR2 YFSETQ. CDR3 residues: CASSLGDGANVLTF. Here the CDR3 DNA reads TGCGCCAGCAGCTTGGGGGATGGGGCCAACGTCCTGACTTTC.

The chain links TRBV5-1 to TRBJ2-2; D is ambiguous. V lost 3 bases, J lost 4 bases, and 10 bases lay in between. Looked up from germline, CDR1 is SGHRS and CDR2 is YFSETQ. The CDR3 totals 14 residues. The CDR3 here is CASSSLAGTGELFF. CDR3 in DNA: TGCGCCAGCAGCTCATTAGCTGGCACCGGGGAGCTGTTTTTT.

This clone occurred once. The V call is TRBV5-1, the J call TRBJ1-3; 9 bases match TRBD1. Losses at the gene ends were 5 bases for V and 6 bases for J; bases not matched to a gene: 9. CDR3 length: 15 amino acids. Looked up from germline, CDR1 is SGHRS and CDR2 is YFSETQ. CDR3 in DNA: TGCGCCAGCAGTCGGACAGGGGCCAGCCAAAACACCATATATTTT. This codes for CASSRTGASQNTIYF.